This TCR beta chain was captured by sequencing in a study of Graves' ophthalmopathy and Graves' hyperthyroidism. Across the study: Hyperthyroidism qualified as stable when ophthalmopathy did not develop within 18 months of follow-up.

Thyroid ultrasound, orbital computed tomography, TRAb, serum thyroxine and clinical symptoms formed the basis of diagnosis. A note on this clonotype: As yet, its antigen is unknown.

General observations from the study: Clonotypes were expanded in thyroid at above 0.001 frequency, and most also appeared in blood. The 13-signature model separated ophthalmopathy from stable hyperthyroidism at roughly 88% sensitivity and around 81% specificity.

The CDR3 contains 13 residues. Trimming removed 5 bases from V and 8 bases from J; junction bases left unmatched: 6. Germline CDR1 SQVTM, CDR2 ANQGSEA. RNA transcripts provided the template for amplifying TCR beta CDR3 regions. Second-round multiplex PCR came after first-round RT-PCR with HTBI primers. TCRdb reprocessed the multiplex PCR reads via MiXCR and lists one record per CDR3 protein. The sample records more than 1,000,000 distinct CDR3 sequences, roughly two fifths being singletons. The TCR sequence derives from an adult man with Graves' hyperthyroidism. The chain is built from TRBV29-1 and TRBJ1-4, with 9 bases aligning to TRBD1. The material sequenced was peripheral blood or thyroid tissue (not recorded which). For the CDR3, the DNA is TGCAGCGTTTCCGACAGGGGGGGAGAAAAACTGTTTTTT. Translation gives CSVSDRGGEKLFF.